This T cell receptor (beta chain) is from a study of blood T cell repertoires in COVID-19. Study as a whole: Samples came from the United States, Italy and Spain, spanning acute and convalescent COVID-19.

Germline loops: CDR1 MNHNS, CDR2 SASEGT. This CDR3 has 14 residues. V was cut by 3 bases and J by 5 bases, with 13 bases left in between. Profiled with immunoSEQ multiplex PCR; TCRdb holds only in-frame clones, not every one. The sample has some 150,000 clones; about 85% are singletons. A few counts support this clone. The clonotype originates from a middle-aged man with acute or convalescent COVID-19. Sample: peripheral blood. The rearrangement uses TRBV6-1 and TRBJ1-2; D not certain. The CDR3 reads CASSDRWGVYGYTF. The CDR3 nucleotides are TGTGCCAGCAGTGATCGTTGGGGAGTGTATGGCTACACCTTC.